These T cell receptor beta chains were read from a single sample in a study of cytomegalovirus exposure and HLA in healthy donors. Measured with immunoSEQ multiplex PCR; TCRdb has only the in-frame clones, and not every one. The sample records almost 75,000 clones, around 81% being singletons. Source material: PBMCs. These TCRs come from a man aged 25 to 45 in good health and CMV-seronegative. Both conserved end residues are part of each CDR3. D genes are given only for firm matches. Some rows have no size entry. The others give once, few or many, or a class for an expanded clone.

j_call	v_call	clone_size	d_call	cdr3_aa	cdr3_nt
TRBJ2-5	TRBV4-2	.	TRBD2	CASSQGPVAGGGETQYF	TGTGCCAGCAGCCAAGGACCAGTGGCGGGAGGGGGGGAGACCCAGTACTTC
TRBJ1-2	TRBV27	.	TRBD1	CASSFRDRVLGNYGYTF	TGTGCCAGCAGTTTCCGAGACAGGGTTCTAGGTAACTATGGCTACACCTTC
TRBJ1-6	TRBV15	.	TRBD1	CATSRGRLPGQGSYNSPLHF	TGTGCCACCAGCAGAGGTAGATTACCGGGACAGGGATCCTATAATTCACCCCTCCACTTT
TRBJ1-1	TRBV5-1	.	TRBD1	CASSQRTGGMNTEAFF	TGCGCCAGCAGCCAAAGGACAGGGGGCATGAACACTGAAGCTTTCTTT
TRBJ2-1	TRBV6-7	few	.	CASSLNEQFF	TGTGCCAGCAGTCTTAATGAGCAGTTCTTC
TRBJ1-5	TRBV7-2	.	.	CASNDLRQPQHF	TGTGCCAGCAATGATCTGAGGCAGCCCCAGCATTTT
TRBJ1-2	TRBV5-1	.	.	CASSLLYSDGYTF	TGCGCCAGCAGCTTGCTCTACTCCGATGGCTACACCTTC
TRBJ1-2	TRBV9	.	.	CASSVVSGDGYGYTF	TGTGCCAGCAGCGTAGTGTCGGGAGACGGCTATGGCTACACCTTC
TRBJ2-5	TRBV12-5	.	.	CASGWGVETQYF	TGTGCTAGTGGTTGGGGAGTAGAGACCCAGTACTTC
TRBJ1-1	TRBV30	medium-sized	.	CAWSQMAEAFF	TGTGCCTGGAGCCAGATGGCTGAAGCTTTCTTT
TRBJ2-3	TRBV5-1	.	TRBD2	CAGSAGGPGDTQYF	TGCGCCGGTTCAGCGGGGGGGCCAGGAGATACGCAGTATTTT
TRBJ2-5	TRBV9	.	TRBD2	CASSSTSGGQETQYF	TGTGCCAGCAGCTCGACTAGCGGGGGCCAAGAGACCCAGTACTTC
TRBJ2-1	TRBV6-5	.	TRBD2	CASSYLRGGNEQFF	TGTGCCAGCAGTTACCTCCGGGGAGGGAATGAGCAGTTCTTC
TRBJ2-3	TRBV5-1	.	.	CASSLAQVYSDTQYF	TGCGCCAGCAGCTTGGCACAGGTTTACTCAGATACGCAGTATTTT
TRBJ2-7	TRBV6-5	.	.	CASSLQGPYEQYF	TGTGCCAGCAGCCTCCAGGGCCCCTACGAGCAGTACTTC
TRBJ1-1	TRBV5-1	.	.	CASSRDMNTEAFF	TGCGCCAGCAGCCGGGACATGAACACTGAAGCTTTCTTT
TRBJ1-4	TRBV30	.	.	CAWTQTGPNEKLFF	TGTGCCTGGACCCAGACAGGCCCTAATGAAAAACTGTTTTTT
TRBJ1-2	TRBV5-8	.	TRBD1	CASSLRGQGFLGYTF	TGTGCCAGCAGCTTGCGAGGACAGGGCTTCCTAGGCTACACCTTC
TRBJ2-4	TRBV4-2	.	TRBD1	CASSRLWDRGNIQYF	TGTGCCAGCAGTCGCCTTTGGGACAGGGGAAACATTCAGTACTTC
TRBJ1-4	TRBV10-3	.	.	CAISESSGSTNEKLFF	TGTGCCATCAGTGAGTCTTCAGGGTCAACTAATGAAAAACTGTTTTTT
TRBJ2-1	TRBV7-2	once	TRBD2	CASSPSGLAGGLQYNEQFF	TGTGCCAGCAGCCCAAGTGGACTAGCGGGGGGGCTTCAATACAATGAGCAGTTCTTC
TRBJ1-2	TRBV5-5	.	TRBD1	CASSLSDGTGYGYTF	TGTGCCAGCAGCTTATCAGACGGGACAGGCTATGGCTACACCTTC
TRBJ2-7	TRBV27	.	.	CASSLTTSSYEQYF	TGTGCCAGCAGTTTGACGACTTCCTCCTACGAGCAGTACTTC
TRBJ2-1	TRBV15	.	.	CATSRQGSYNEQFF	TGTGCCACCAGCAGACAGGGGTCCTACAATGAGCAGTTCTTC
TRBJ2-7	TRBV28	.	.	CASNPTVFFSYEQYF	TGTGCCAGCAACCCGACAGTTTTTTTTTCCTACGAGCAGTACTTC
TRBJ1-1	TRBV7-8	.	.	CASSLVQGTEAFF	TGTGCCAGCAGCTTAGTCCAGGGTACTGAAGCTTTCTTT
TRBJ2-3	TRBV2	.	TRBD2	CASSLRVAGGLRAQYF	TGTGCCAGCAGTCTCCGGGTAGCGGGGGGCCTAAGGGCGCAGTATTTT
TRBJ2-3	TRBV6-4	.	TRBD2	CASSVHGTSGTDTQYF	TGTGCCAGCAGCGTTCACGGGACTAGCGGCACAGATACGCAGTATTTT
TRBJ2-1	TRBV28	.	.	CASGGGFGISQSSYNEQFF	TGTGCCAGCGGAGGGGGCTTTGGGATAAGTCAAAGCTCCTACAATGAGCAGTTCTTC
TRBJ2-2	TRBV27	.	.	CASSLSETGELFF	TGTGCCAGCAGTTTATCAGAGACCGGGGAGCTGTTTTTT
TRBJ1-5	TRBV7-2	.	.	CASSLTPGTNQPQHF	TGTGCCAGCAGCTTAACCCCGGGAACCAATCAGCCCCAGCATTTT
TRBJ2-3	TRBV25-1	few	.	CAIAGSSTDTQYF	TGTGCCATTGCGGGGTCTAGCACAGATACGCAGTATTTT
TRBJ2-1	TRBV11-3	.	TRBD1	CASSLRFITGGDEQFF	TGTGCCAGCAGCTTGCGGTTTATAACAGGGGGAGATGAGCAGTTCTTC
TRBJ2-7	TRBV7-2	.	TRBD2	CASSGSLGLVGDEQYF	TGTGCCAGCAGCGGCAGCCTCGGACTAGTCGGTGACGAGCAGTACTTC
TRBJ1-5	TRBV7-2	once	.	CASSPISGHPPQPQHF	TGTGCCAGCAGCCCCATATCGGGTCATCCTCCTCAGCCCCAGCATTTT
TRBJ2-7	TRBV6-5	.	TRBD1	CASSPQGEATGKQYF	TGTGCCAGCAGTCCACAGGGGGAGGCGACTGGGAAGCAGTACTTC
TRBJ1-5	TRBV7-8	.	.	CASTRSRVQPQHF	TGTGCCAGCACTCGATCCAGGGTCCAGCCCCAGCATTTT
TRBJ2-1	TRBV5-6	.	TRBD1	CASSLVGQGDLNEQFF	TGTGCCAGCAGCTTGGTAGGACAGGGTGATTTGAATGAGCAGTTCTTC
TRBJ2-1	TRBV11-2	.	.	CASSYNDEQFF	TGTGCCAGCAGCTACAACGATGAGCAGTTCTTC
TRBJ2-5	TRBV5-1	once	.	CASSLAAERQETQYF	TGCGCCAGCAGCTTGGCCGCGGAGAGACAAGAGACCCAGTACTTC
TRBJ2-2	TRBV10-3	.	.	CAIRSSLGENTGELFF	TGTGCCATCAGAAGTAGCTTGGGAGAGAACACCGGGGAGCTGTTTTTT
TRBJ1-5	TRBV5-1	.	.	CASSSDSNQPQHF	TGCGCCAGCAGCTCGGACAGTAATCAGCCCCAGCATTTT
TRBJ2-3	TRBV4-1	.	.	CASSHPRATLQGDTQYF	TGCGCCAGCAGCCACCCCAGGGCTACTCTCCAAGGGGATACGCAGTATTTT
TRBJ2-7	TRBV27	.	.	CASSFGQGYEQYF	TGTGCCAGCAGTTTTGGTCAGGGGTACGAGCAGTACTTC
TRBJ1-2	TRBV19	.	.	CATQGRIYGYTF	TGTGCCACGCAGGGGCGAATCTATGGCTACACCTTC
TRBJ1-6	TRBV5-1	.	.	CASSLALSNSPLHF	TGCGCCAGCAGCTTGGCTCTCTCTAATTCACCCCTCCACTTT
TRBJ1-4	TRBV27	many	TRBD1	CASRPDRAEDEKLFF	TGTGCCAGCAGGCCAGACAGGGCTGAGGATGAAAAACTGTTTTTT
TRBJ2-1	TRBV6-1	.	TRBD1	CASSEAILLRDRVNNEQFF	TGTGCCAGCAGTGAAGCCATACTCTTACGGGACAGGGTTAACAATGAGCAGTTCTTC
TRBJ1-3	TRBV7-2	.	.	CASSLARDTSSGNTIYF	TGTGCCAGCAGCTTGGCTCGGGACACGAGCTCTGGAAACACCATATATTTT
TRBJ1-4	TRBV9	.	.	CASSQGYTNEKLFF	TGTGCCAGCAGTCAGGGGTATACTAATGAAAAACTGTTTTTT
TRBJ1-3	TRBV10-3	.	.	CAISDPRGGNTIYF	TGTGCCATCAGTGACCCCAGGGGTGGGAACACCATATATTTT
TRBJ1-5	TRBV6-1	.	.	CASRVGGQNQPQHF	TGTGCCAGCAGGGTGGGGGGGCAAAATCAGCCCCAGCATTTT
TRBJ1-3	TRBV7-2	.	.	CASRIGGLGAGNTIYF	TGTGCCAGCAGAATAGGAGGCCTGGGGGCAGGAAACACCATATATTTT
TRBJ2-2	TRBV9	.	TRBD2	CASSVASGRATGELFF	TGTGCCAGCAGCGTAGCTAGCGGGAGGGCCACCGGGGAGCTGTTTTTT
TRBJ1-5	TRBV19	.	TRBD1	CASLQGYGQPQHF	TGTGCCAGTTTACAGGGGTATGGTCAGCCCCAGCATTTT
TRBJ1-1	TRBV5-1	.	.	CASSLEGSGAEAFF	TGCGCCAGCAGCTTGGAAGGGAGCGGCGCTGAAGCTTTCTTT
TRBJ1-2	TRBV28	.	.	CASSSPGVSGYTF	TGTGCCAGCAGTTCCCCGGGGGTCTCTGGCTACACCTTC
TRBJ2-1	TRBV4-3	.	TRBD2	CASSQDGGGSYNEQFF	TGCGCCAGCAGCCAAGATGGGGGGGGATCCTACAATGAGCAGTTCTTC
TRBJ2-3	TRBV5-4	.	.	CASSLGRWGDTQYF	TGTGCCAGCAGCTTGGGGAGGTGGGGAGATACGCAGTATTTT
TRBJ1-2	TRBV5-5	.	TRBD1	CASSPRSDRERGYTF	TGTGCCAGCAGCCCGAGGTCGGACAGGGAGAGGGGCTACACCTTC